This TCR beta chain was captured by sequencing in a study of long-term antiretroviral therapy in people with HIV (dated 2022 in TCRdb). About the investigation overall: The earliest samples were collected approximately a decade before the 2015 WHO recommendation for immediate ART, a period when ART was typically delayed until CD4 counts fell. No cross-contamination during QIAcube processing was shown when test extractions of a monoclonal T-cell line were performed alongside about 30 polyclonal samples. Among the 30 to 35 participants with HIV, fewer than twelve were female. A total of roughly 200 cryopreserved PBMC samples came from 25 to 30 adults with confirmed HIV infection and were collected serially over a mean of about six years (range 1-12). A retrospective serial study tested whether ART initiation and durable HIV suppression were associated with changes in peripheral blood TRB repertoire composition and diversity.

The sample holds one count of this clone. Its antigen remains unidentified. No base quality values were provided; no much bigger clone lies one nucleotide off. Results the study describes overall, beyond this receptor: Compared with controls, HIV repertoires had narrower CDR3 length ranges, and the network structure pointed to an antigen-experienced repertoire that shifted only slightly toward naive after ART. Because PBMC availability was limited, only the TCR beta chain was sequenced, with no alpha chain pairing. The repertoire was dominated across all time points by expanded TRB clones identified before ART initiation, although this dominance was seen to fluctuate and to decrease in many PLHIV after ART. Because pre-ART samples had limited cell numbers, profiling was done on unsorted PBMC rather than on sorted CD4+ and CD8+ T cells. Inferences about post-ART repertoire changes were limited because no data were available on ART adherence, viral resistance or therapy changes. ART initiation was associated with a significant increase in TRB diversity, but diversity stayed significantly below transplant donor controls even after long-term ART. The samples span the years 2004 to 2017, and the ART regimens used at that time may not be as effective as current regimens.

Sequencing of the TRB variable region was done with the immunoSEQ hsTCRB v3.0 assay at survey level resolution. The target sequencing depth for TRB was roughly 35,000-55,000 T-cell genomes per sample. An Illumina MiSeq with a v3 150-cycle kit was used to sequence the pooled TRB libraries. Concerning the study's data processing: Analysis of repertoires was carried out in R inside a reproducible Nextflow workflow spanning QC, data transformation and analysis. LymphoSeq2, an R package for AIRR-Seq data exploration, was used to implement custom analyses. After excluding several samples that yielded fewer than 5000 total TRB sequences, fewer than 200 HIV repertoires remained for analysis. Among the approximately 190 retained HIV repertoires, some 59 were collected before ART initiation and under 150 after ART initiation. Repertoires were downsampled to 5000 TRB nucleotide sequences, and summary statistics were averaged over 100 downsampling iterations. TRB sequences were retained for analysis only if CDR3 regions of at least seven amino acids were present. A Shannon entropy-derived clonality score and the Gini coefficient were used to measure diversity. In repertoire networks, the top 5000 CDR3 amino acid sequences were linked whenever an edit distance of one separated two sequences. GLIPH2 predicted antigen specificity groups and MHC restriction for TRB CDR3 amino acid sequences. To flag known associations with CMV, EBV, HIV or tissue antigens, CDR3 amino acid sequences were compared against VDJdb and McPAS-TCR. Pre-ART, post-ART and control groups were compared with Wilcoxon signed-rank tests and Holm-Bonferroni correction. Held by TCRdb, this immuneACCESS table contains in-frame sequences only and omits some clones. Under half of the omission traces to an unresolved V gene where checked; the cause of the rest is unknown. The V and J calls and clone size come from that table; D and trimming were worked out from the DNA. Within this sample are over 25,000 clones, with 88% of them counted one time only. The ten biggest clones cover 4.1% of the sample.

Inclusion was restricted to participants for whom at least one PBMC sample before ART initiation and at least two post-ART samples were available. All participants with HIV were treated in the United States of America. Before DNA extraction, cryopreserved samples containing 1-10 million PBMC were thawed and washed. At the time of the earliest PBMC sample for each participant with HIV, ages ranged from about 20 to 54 years. Per participant, PBMC samples came from 1-4 timepoints prior to ART initiation and 2-8 timepoints following ART initiation, for a median of 7 samples. Serial HIV viral load, CD4+ T-cell count, ART history and demographic data were obtained for every participant. Genomic DNA was extracted from unsorted PBMC with a Qiagen kit on a QIAcube, processed in batches of 12 samples. CDR1 is given as SGHRS and CDR2 as YFSETQ, both from the germline V gene. The germline V and J ends show losses of 0 bases and 0 bases respectively, and no gene match explains 3 bases of the junction. There are 16 amino acids in the CDR3, from cysteine to phenylalanine inclusive. Of all the DNA, just the CDR3 is kept, 48 bases in frame from base 1.

The chain was built from TRBV5-1 and TRBJ2-3, and 8 junctional nucleotides match TRBD2. The material was unsorted PBMCs, obtained 0.5 years after starting antiretroviral therapy. The sequence came from a woman in her late teens or twenties with HIV. The nucleotide sequence reads TGCGCCAGCAGCTTGGGGTCTAGCGGGAGCACAGATACGCAGTATTTT. Its amino acids are CASSLGSSGSTDTQYF.